The source of this T cell receptor beta chain is a study of cytomegalovirus exposure and HLA in healthy donors. CDR3 length equals 13 residues. The germline V gene has CDR1 SGHDT and CDR2 YYEEEE. V was clipped by 2 bases and J by 5 bases, with 10 bases between them. PCR primers comprised 60 Vbeta and 13 Jbeta primers. The data were produced by immunoSEQ multiplex PCR, yet TCRdb's version contains in-frame clones alone and is incomplete. The sample holds some 180,000 clones, more than 75% seen once. V usage is TRBV5-6 and J usage is TRBJ2-5; D call uncertain. This sequence originates from a woman aged 25 to 39 in good health and CMV-seropositive. Sequencing was carried out using PBMCs. This chain's CDR3 is CASSLVVLETQYF. The CDR3 nucleotides read TGTGCCAGCAGCTTAGTAGTTTTGGAGACCCAGTACTTC.